The rows below give T cell receptor beta chains drawn from one sample of a study of cytomegalovirus exposure and HLA in healthy donors. Produced via immunoSEQ multiplex PCR; TCRdb's table is partial and in-frame only. The sample has under 200,000 clones, 80% seen once. Sequenced sample: PBMCs. The receptors here all came from a man aged 25-40 years in good health and CMV-seronegative. Each CDR3 is given with its conserved first and last residue. Each record gives: CDR3 protein, CDR3 DNA, clone size, D gene, V gene, J gene. D genes are given only for firm matches. The size of a clone is reported for some rows only, either as once, few or many, or as a class for expanded clones.

cdr3_aa: CASSYELRQPQHF; cdr3_nt: TGTGCCAGCAGTTATGAATTGAGGCAGCCCCAGCATTTT; clone_size: -; d_call: -; v_call: TRBV2; j_call: TRBJ1-5
cdr3_aa: CASNPGLAEQETQYF; cdr3_nt: TGTGCCAGCAACCCGGGACTAGCGGAACAAGAGACCCAGTACTTC; clone_size: -; d_call: TRBD2; v_call: TRBV6-6; j_call: TRBJ2-5
cdr3_aa: CASSFRLGTDTQYF; cdr3_nt: TGTGCCAGCAGCTTTAGACTAGGCACAGATACGCAGTATTTT; clone_size: -; d_call: -; v_call: TRBV5-4; j_call: TRBJ2-3
cdr3_aa: CASSASRGLNTEAFF; cdr3_nt: TGTGCCAGCAGCGCGTCCAGGGGGCTGAACACTGAAGCTTTCTTT; clone_size: -; d_call: TRBD1; v_call: TRBV11-2; j_call: TRBJ1-1
cdr3_aa: CASSLEQGRTEAFF; cdr3_nt: TGTGCCAGCAGTTTAGAACAGGGGAGGACTGAAGCTTTCTTT; clone_size: -; d_call: TRBD1; v_call: TRBV28; j_call: TRBJ1-1
cdr3_aa: CASSEQGGSYNSPLHF; cdr3_nt: TGTGCCAGCAGCGAACAGGGGGGCTCCTATAATTCACCCCTCCACTTT; clone_size: -; d_call: TRBD1; v_call: TRBV7-6; j_call: TRBJ1-6
cdr3_aa: CASSYGLIDTQYF; cdr3_nt: TGTGCCAGCAGTTACGGACTCATCGATACGCAGTATTTT; clone_size: -; d_call: -; v_call: TRBV6-5; j_call: TRBJ2-3
cdr3_aa: CASSVTSGTDTQYF; cdr3_nt: TGTGCCAGCAGTGTGACTAGCGGCACAGATACGCAGTATTTT; clone_size: -; d_call: TRBD2; v_call: TRBV6-4; j_call: TRBJ2-3
cdr3_aa: CASSQRFTGELFF; cdr3_nt: TGCGCCAGCAGCCAACGGTTCACCGGGGAGCTGTTTTTT; clone_size: -; d_call: -; v_call: TRBV4-3; j_call: TRBJ2-2
cdr3_aa: CASSAHGQGLRDEQFF; cdr3_nt: TGTGCCAGCAGCGCCCACGGACAGGGGCTTCGAGACGAGCAGTTCTTC; clone_size: -; d_call: TRBD1; v_call: TRBV13; j_call: TRBJ2-1
cdr3_aa: CASSLGASSYNEQFF; cdr3_nt: TGTGCCAGCAGCTTAGGGGCGAGCTCCTACAATGAGCAGTTCTTC; clone_size: -; d_call: -; v_call: TRBV7-9; j_call: TRBJ2-1
cdr3_aa: CASSRQGSNEKLFF; cdr3_nt: TGTGCCAGCAGCCGACAGGGGTCGAATGAAAAACTGTTTTTT; clone_size: -; d_call: TRBD1; v_call: TRBV6-5; j_call: TRBJ1-4
cdr3_aa: CASSLALQAPDYGYTF; cdr3_nt: TGTGCCAGCAGCTTAGCGCTCCAAGCACCGGACTATGGCTACACCTTC; clone_size: -; d_call: -; v_call: TRBV7-2; j_call: TRBJ1-2
cdr3_aa: CASSQDPNSGRSFYNEQFF; cdr3_nt: TGCGCCAGCAGCCAAGATCCTAATAGCGGGAGGTCCTTCTACAATGAGCAGTTCTTC; clone_size: -; d_call: TRBD2; v_call: TRBV4-1; j_call: TRBJ2-1
cdr3_aa: CATSRDREGYTF; cdr3_nt: TGTGCCACCAGCAGAGATCGTGAGGGCTACACCTTC; clone_size: -; d_call: -; v_call: TRBV15; j_call: TRBJ1-2
cdr3_aa: CSVSPLTAILDYGYTF; cdr3_nt: TGCAGCGTATCACCCCTCACAGCCATCCTTGACTATGGCTACACCTTC; clone_size: -; d_call: -; v_call: TRBV29-1; j_call: TRBJ1-2
cdr3_aa: CATSRDGVPTGSIGNTIYF; cdr3_nt: TGTGCCACCAGCAGAGATGGGGTTCCGACAGGGAGTATCGGAAACACCATATATTTT; clone_size: -; d_call: TRBD1; v_call: TRBV15; j_call: TRBJ1-3
cdr3_aa: CASSLRAGQGTEAFF; cdr3_nt: TGCGCCAGCAGCTTGAGAGCAGGTCAGGGCACTGAAGCTTTCTTT; clone_size: -; d_call: -; v_call: TRBV5-1; j_call: TRBJ1-1
cdr3_aa: CASSPTGGSYEQYF; cdr3_nt: TGTGCCAGCAGTCCGACAGGGGGCTCCTACGAGCAGTACTTC; clone_size: -; d_call: TRBD1; v_call: TRBV6-5; j_call: TRBJ2-7
cdr3_aa: CASTPGVAGNNEQFF; cdr3_nt: TGTGCCAGCACCCCCGGAGTAGCGGGGAACAATGAGCAGTTCTTC; clone_size: -; d_call: TRBD2; v_call: TRBV7-8; j_call: TRBJ2-1
cdr3_aa: CASSPGTGRSYEQYF; cdr3_nt: TGCGCCAGCAGCCCCGGGACAGGCCGCTCCTACGAGCAGTACTTC; clone_size: -; d_call: TRBD1; v_call: TRBV5-1; j_call: TRBJ2-7
cdr3_aa: CASSITGNTEAFF; cdr3_nt: TGTGCCAGCAGCATTACGGGTAACACTGAAGCTTTCTTT; clone_size: -; d_call: -; v_call: TRBV5-6; j_call: TRBJ1-1
cdr3_aa: CASSFSGDTQYF; cdr3_nt: TGTGCCAGCAGTTTTTCCGGGGATACGCAGTATTTT; clone_size: -; d_call: -; v_call: TRBV6-5; j_call: TRBJ2-3
cdr3_aa: CASSLRDSSSYEQYF; cdr3_nt: TGTGCCAGCAGTCTCAGAGACAGTAGCTCCTACGAGCAGTACTTC; clone_size: -; d_call: -; v_call: TRBV6-5; j_call: TRBJ2-7
cdr3_aa: CASSIRSGRGRMDEQYF; cdr3_nt: TGTGCCAGTAGTATAAGATCGGGAAGGGGGCGCATGGACGAGCAGTACTTC; clone_size: -; d_call: TRBD1; v_call: TRBV19; j_call: TRBJ2-7
cdr3_aa: CASSLGTSGEETQYF; cdr3_nt: TGTGCCAGCAGTTTAGGGACTAGCGGAGAAGAGACCCAGTACTTC; clone_size: -; d_call: TRBD2; v_call: TRBV27; j_call: TRBJ2-5
cdr3_aa: CASRALAGRLNGYTF; cdr3_nt: TGTGCCAGCAGGGCCCTGGCGGGCCGGTTGAATGGCTACACCTTC; clone_size: few; d_call: -; v_call: TRBV27; j_call: TRBJ1-2
cdr3_aa: CASRPMVRQGIITYEQYF; cdr3_nt: TGTGCCAGCAGGCCAATGGTCCGACAGGGAATCATCACCTACGAGCAGTACTTC; clone_size: -; d_call: TRBD1; v_call: TRBV28; j_call: TRBJ2-7
cdr3_aa: CASSLSGGVTDTQYF; cdr3_nt: TGCGCCAGCAGCCTTAGCGGGGGAGTCACAGATACGCAGTATTTT; clone_size: -; d_call: TRBD2; v_call: TRBV5-1; j_call: TRBJ2-3
cdr3_aa: CASIRGDFF; cdr3_nt: TGTGCCAGCATCCGGGGTGATTTCTTT; clone_size: -; d_call: -; v_call: TRBV11-2; j_call: TRBJ1-1
cdr3_aa: CASRKRGSPNQPQHF; cdr3_nt: TGTGCCAGCAGGAAGAGGGGGAGCCCAAATCAGCCCCAGCATTTT; clone_size: -; d_call: -; v_call: TRBV5-8; j_call: TRBJ1-5
cdr3_aa: CVTGSGEEETQYF; cdr3_nt: TGTGTCACCGGTAGCGGGGAAGAAGAGACCCAGTACTTC; clone_size: -; d_call: TRBD2; v_call: TRBV28; j_call: TRBJ2-5
cdr3_aa: CSSQASGDTEAFF; cdr3_nt: TGCAGCTCTCAGGCTTCCGGGGACACTGAAGCTTTCTTT; clone_size: -; d_call: -; v_call: TRBV29-1; j_call: TRBJ1-1
cdr3_aa: CASTPVIANTGELFF; cdr3_nt: TGTGCCAGCACCCCTGTGATAGCTAACACCGGGGAGCTGTTTTTT; clone_size: -; d_call: -; v_call: TRBV6-6; j_call: TRBJ2-2
cdr3_aa: CASSGGGKAFF; cdr3_nt: TGTGCCAGCAGTGGGGGGGGGAAAGCTTTCTTT; clone_size: -; d_call: -; v_call: TRBV25-1; j_call: TRBJ1-1
cdr3_aa: CASSLMGRGSAFF; cdr3_nt: TGTGCCAGCAGCTTAATGGGGCGGGGGAGTGCTTTCTTT; clone_size: -; d_call: -; v_call: TRBV7-9; j_call: TRBJ1-1
cdr3_aa: CASSSAGLGYEQYF; cdr3_nt: TGTGCCAGCAGCTCGGCTGGACTAGGCTACGAGCAGTACTTC; clone_size: -; d_call: TRBD2; v_call: TRBV7-6; j_call: TRBJ2-7
cdr3_aa: CASSLVRGLETQYF; cdr3_nt: TGCGCCAGCAGCTTAGTCAGGGGGCTGGAGACCCAGTACTTC; clone_size: -; d_call: TRBD1; v_call: TRBV5-1; j_call: TRBJ2-5
cdr3_aa: CASSLIAISSYEQYF; cdr3_nt: TGTGCCAGCAGCTTAATCGCCATTAGCTCCTACGAGCAGTACTTC; clone_size: -; d_call: -; v_call: TRBV7-9; j_call: TRBJ2-7
cdr3_aa: CASSEATGATNEKLFF; cdr3_nt: TGTGCCAGCAGTGAAGCGACAGGGGCAACTAATGAAAAACTGTTTTTT; clone_size: few; d_call: TRBD1; v_call: TRBV2; j_call: TRBJ1-4
cdr3_aa: CASSSSELDEQYF; cdr3_nt: TGTGCCAGCAGCTCCTCCGAACTGGACGAGCAGTACTTC; clone_size: few; d_call: -; v_call: TRBV13; j_call: TRBJ2-7
cdr3_aa: CASRMGGACSYEQYF; cdr3_nt: TGTGCCAGCCGAATGGGCGGGGCATGCTCCTACGAGCAGTACTTC; clone_size: -; d_call: -; v_call: TRBV25-1; j_call: TRBJ2-7